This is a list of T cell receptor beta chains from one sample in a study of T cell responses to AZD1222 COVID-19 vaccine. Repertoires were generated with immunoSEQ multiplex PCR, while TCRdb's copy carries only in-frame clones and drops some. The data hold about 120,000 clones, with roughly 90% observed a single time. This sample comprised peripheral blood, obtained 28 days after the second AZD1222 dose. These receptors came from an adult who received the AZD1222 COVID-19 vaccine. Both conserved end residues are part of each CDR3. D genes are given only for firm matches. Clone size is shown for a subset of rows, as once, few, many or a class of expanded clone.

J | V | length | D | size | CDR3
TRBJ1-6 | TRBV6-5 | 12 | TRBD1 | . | CASSRQGKPLHF
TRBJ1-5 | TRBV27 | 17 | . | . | CASSEPSRWGHGQPQHF
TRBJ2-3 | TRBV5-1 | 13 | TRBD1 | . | CASSVQGADTQYF
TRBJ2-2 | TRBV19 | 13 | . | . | CASSIQTDGELFF
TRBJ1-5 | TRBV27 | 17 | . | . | CASSFRAGGTANQPQHF
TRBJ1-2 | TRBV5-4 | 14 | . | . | CASRGLGPRNGYTF
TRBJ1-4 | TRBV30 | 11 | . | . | CAWSKNEKLFF
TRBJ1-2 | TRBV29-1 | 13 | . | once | CSAQRQDRHGYTF
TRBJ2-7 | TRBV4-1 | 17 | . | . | CASSQDSTMAVNDEQYF
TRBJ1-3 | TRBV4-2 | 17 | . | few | CASSRGAGRDSGNTIYF
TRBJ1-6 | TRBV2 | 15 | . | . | CASKNRAPGNSPLHF
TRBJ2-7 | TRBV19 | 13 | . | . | CASNEAWGYEQYF
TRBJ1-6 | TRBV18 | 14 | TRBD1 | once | CASSPGQDNSPLHF
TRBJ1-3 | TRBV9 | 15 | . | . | CASSLRPDLGNTIYF
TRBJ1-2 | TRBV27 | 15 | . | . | CASSPTGTTNYGYTF
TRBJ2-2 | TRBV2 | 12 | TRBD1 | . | CASRDRAGELFF
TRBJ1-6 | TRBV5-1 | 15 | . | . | CASSPAAGFVSPLHF
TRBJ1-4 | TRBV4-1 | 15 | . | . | CASSPRQNDLEKLFF
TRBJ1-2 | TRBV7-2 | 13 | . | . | CASSLDRGDGYTF
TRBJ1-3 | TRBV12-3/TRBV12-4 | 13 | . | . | CASSFSSGNTIYF
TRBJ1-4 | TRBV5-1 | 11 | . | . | CASSSNEKLFF
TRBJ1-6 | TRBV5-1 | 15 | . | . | CASSPSLMGGSPLHF
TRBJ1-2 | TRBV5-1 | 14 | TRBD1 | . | CASSPPGQGYGYTF
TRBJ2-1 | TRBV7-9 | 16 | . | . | CASSLTPRGVYNEQFF
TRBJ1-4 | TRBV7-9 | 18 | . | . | CASSLIRPGFGGNEKLFF
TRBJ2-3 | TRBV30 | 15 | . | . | CAWSVSRPSTDTQYF
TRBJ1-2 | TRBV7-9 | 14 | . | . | CASSLFPESNGYTF
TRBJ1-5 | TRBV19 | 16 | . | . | CASRDISGGTTQPQHF
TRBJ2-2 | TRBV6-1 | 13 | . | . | CASSESLTGELFF
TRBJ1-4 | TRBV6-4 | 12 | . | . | CARLTQNMNLFF
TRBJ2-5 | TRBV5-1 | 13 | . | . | CASSWDIQETQYF
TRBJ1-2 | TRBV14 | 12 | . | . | CASSQLTNGYTF
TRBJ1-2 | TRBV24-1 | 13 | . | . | CATLRGTNYGYTF
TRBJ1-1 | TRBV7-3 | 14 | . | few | CASSLQRGSTEAFF
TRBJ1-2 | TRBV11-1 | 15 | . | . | CASSSPGRRPYGYTF
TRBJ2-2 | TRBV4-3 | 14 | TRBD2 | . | CASSLGLVPGELFF
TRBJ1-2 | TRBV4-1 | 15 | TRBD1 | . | CASSQGQGVVRRYTF
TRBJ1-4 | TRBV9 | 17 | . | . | CASSVGSGDLSSEKLFF
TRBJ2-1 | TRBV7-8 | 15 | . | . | CASSLDGPGGNEQFF
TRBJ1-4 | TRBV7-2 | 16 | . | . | CASSLGSGGGNEKLFF
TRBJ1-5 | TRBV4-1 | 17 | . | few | CASSQEGTPYSNQPQHF
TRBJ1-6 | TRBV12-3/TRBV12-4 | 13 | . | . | CASSLASDSPLHF
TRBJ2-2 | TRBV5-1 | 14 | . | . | CASSLEPGSGELFF
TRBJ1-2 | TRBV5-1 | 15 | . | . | CASRSFRRGNYGYTF
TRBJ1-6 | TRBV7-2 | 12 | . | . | CASSPPGSPLHF
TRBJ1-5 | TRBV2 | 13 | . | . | CASSESRDQPQHF
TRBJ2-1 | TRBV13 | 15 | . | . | CASTHDERSYNEQFF
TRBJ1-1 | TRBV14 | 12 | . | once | CASSLAGTEAFF
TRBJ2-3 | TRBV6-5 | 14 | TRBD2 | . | CASSLAGGVDTQYF